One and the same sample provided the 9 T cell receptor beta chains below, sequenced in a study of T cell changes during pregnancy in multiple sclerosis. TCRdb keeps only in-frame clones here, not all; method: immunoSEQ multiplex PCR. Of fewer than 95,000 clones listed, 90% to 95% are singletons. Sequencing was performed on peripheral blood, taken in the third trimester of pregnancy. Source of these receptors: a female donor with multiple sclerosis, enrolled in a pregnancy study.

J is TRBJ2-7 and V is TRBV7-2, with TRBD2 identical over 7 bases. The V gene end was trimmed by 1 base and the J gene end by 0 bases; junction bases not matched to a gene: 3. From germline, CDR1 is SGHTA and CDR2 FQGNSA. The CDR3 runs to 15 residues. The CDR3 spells CASSLVASGSYEQYF. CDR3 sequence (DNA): TGTGCCAGCAGCTTAGTCGCTAGCGGCTCCTACGAGCAGTACTTC. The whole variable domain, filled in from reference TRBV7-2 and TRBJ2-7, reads GAGVSQSPSNKVTEKGKDVELRCDPISGHTALYWYRQSLGQGLEFLIYFQGNSAPDKSGLPSDRFSAERTGGSVSTLTIQRTQQEDSAVYLCASSLVASGSYEQYFGPGTRLTVT.

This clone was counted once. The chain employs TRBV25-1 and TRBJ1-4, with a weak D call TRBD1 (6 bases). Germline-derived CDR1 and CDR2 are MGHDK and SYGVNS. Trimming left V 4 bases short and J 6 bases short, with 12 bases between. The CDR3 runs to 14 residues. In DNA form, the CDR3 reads TGTGCCAGCAGTGGACAACAGGGTTATGAAAAACTGTTTTTT. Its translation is CASSGQQGYEKLFF.

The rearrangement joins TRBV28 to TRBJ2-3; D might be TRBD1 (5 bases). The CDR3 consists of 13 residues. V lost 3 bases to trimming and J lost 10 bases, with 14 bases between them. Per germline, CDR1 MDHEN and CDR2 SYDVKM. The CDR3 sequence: CASSFLRQSSQYF. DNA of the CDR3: TGTGCCAGCAGTTTTCTTCGACAGAGTTCGCAGTATTTT.

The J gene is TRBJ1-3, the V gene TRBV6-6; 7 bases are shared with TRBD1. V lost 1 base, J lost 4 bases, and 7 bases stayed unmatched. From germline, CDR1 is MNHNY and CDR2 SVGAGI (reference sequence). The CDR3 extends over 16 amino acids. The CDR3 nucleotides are TGTGCCAGCAGTTACTACGGGACAGTGGGGGGAAACACCATATATTTT. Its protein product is CASSYYGTVGGNTIYF.

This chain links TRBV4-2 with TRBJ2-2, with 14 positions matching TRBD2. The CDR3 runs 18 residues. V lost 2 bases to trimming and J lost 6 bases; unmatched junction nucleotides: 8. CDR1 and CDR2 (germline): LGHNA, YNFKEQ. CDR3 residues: CASSQRLAGGVFPGELFF. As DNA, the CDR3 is TGTGCCAGCAGCCAAAGACTAGCGGGAGGGGTATTTCCCGGGGAGCTGTTTTTT.

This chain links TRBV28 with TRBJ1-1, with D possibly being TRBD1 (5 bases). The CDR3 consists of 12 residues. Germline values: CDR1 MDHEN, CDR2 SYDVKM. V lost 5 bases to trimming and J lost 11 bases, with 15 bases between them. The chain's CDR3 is CASSPSGGSAFF. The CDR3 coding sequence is TGTGCCAGCAGTCCAAGTGGGGGGAGCGCTTTCTTT.

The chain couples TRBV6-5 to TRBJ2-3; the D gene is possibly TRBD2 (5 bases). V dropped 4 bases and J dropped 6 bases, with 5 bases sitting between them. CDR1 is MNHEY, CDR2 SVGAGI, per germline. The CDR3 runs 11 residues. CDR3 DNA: TGTGCCAGCAGTTCGGGGGATACGCAGTATTTT. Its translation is CASSSGDTQYF.

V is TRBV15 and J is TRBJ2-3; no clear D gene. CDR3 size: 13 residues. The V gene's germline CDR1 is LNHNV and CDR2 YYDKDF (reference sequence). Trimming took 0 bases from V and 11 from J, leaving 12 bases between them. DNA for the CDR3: TGTGCCACCAGCAGAGACGACCGAGGTGTGCAGTATTTT. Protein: CATSRDDRGVQYF.

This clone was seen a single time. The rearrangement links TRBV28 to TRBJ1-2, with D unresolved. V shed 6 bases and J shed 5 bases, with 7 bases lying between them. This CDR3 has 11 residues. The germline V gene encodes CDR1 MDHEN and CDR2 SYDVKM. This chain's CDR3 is CASSSSYGYTF. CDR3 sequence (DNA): TGTGCCAGCAGCTCCTCGTATGGCTACACCTTC.